This T cell receptor (beta chain) is from a study of T cells after yellow fever vaccination. TCRdb reprocessed the 5' RACE reads with MiXCR, giving one entry per CDR3 protein. The table has around 310,000 distinct CDR3 sequences, less than 4.5% seen once. Germline V CDR1 and CDR2: SNHLY, FYNNEI. V lost 7 bases to trimming and J lost 4 bases; unmatched junction nucleotides: 3. The CDR3 extends over 12 amino acids. This clonotype was observed a handful of times. The clonotype comes from a man aged 18 to 30 who received the YFV17D yellow fever vaccine. The sequences come from PBMCs, collected on the day of the yellow fever booster vaccination. The chain joins TRBV2 to TRBJ2-5; the match to TRBD1 covers 7 bases. The CDR3 DNA is TGTGCCAGCAAAGGGGGCGGAGAGACCCAGTACTTC. It codes for CASKGGGETQYF.